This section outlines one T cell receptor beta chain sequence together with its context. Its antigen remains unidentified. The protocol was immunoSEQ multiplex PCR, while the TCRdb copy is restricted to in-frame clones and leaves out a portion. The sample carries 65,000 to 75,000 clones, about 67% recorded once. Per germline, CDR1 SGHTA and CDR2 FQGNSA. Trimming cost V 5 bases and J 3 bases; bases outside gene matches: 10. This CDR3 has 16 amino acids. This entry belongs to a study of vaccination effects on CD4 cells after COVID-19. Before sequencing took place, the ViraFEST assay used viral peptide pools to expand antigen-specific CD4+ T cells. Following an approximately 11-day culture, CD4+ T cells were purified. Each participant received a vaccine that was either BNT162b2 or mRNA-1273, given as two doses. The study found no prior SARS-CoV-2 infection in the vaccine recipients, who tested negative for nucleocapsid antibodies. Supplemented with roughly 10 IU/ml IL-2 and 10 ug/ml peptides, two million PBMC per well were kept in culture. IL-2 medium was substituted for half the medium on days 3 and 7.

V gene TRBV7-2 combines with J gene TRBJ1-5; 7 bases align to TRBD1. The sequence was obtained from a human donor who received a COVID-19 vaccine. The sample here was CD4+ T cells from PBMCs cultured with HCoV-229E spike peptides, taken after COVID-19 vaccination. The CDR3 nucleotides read TGTGCCAGCAGCCCCCGCCGGACAGGAATCAATCAGCCCCAGCATTTT. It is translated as CASSPRRTGINQPQHF.